The clone carrying this T cell receptor beta chain was seen a few times. The antigen remains undetermined. The conserved phenylalanine or tryptophan is not found at the CDR3 terminus, so this likely reflects a read error. This sample is drawn from a study of tumor and adjacent non-tumor tissue in lung cancer. The study, taken as a whole, reports: Tumor TCR diversity, when higher, was linked to shorter survival.

This sample's RNA came from whole unsorted tissue. Newly diagnosed lung cancer patients had thoracic surgery in China, August–late 2014, without prior chemotherapy. Three rounds of nested PCR, following a modified ARM-PCR protocol, produced the TCRbeta library. In TCRdb, the multiplex PCR reads were re-called with MiXCR into one record per CDR3 protein. The sample shows about 79,000 distinct CDR3 sequences, 72% of them seen only once. The CDR3 extends over 13 amino acids. Trimming removed 6 bases at V and 4 bases at J, with 15 bases between. CDR1 SQVTM and CDR2 ANQGSEA come from the germline V gene. The sequence came from a woman in her 40s with non-small cell lung cancer. The V call is TRBV29-1, the J call TRBJ2-5; possibly TRBD1 or TRBD2 for D (5 bases each). Sequenced: lung tumor tissue. The CDR3 region has the DNA TGCAGCGTCCTTCTGGTAGGGACAGAGACCCAGTACTTA. This gives the protein CSVLLVGTETQYL.